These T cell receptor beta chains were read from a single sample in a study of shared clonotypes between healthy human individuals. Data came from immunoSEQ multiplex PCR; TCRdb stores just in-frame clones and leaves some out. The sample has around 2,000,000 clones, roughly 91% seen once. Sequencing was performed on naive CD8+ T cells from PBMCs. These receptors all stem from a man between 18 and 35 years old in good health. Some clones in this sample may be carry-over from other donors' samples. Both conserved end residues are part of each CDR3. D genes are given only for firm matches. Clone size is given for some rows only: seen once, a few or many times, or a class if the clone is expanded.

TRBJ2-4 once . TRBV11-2 TGTGCCAGCAGCTCGGACCGGGTCTTAGGGGACATTCAGTACTTC CASSSDRVLGDIQYF
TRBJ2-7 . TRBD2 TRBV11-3 TGTGCCAGCAGCTCCACGGGGGGGCTCGACGAGCAGTACTTC CASSSTGGLDEQYF
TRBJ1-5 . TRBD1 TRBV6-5 TGTGCCAGCAGTTACCCAGACAGGGACAATCAGCCCCAGCATTTT CASSYPDRDNQPQHF
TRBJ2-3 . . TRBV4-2 TGTGCCAGCAGCCTTCCGGGGGCTAGCGGTTCTAGCACAGATACGCAGTATTTT CASSLPGASGSSTDTQYF
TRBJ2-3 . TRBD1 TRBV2 TGTGCCAGCAGGGGGACAGGGTACACAGATACGCAGTATTTT CASRGTGYTDTQYF
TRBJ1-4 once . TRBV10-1 TGCGCCAGCAGGCGGCCGACAGAGAACTCTAATGAAAAACTGTTTTTT CASRRPTENSNEKLFF
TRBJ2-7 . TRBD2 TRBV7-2 TGTGCCAGCAGCTTATCTAGCGGGGATTCCTACGAGCAGTACTTC CASSLSSGDSYEQYF
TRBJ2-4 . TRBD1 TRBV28 TGTGCCAGCAGTGCGACAGGGGAGGACATTCAGTACTTC CASSATGEDIQYF
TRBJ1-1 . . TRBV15 TGTGCCACCAGCCAAAAAATTGAGGACAGAGAAGCTTTCTTT CATSQKIEDREAFF
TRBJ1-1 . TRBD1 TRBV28 TGTGCCAGCAGTTTATCCCCCTTCGACAGGGGGAACACTGAAGCTTTCTTT CASSLSPFDRGNTEAFF
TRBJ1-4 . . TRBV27 TGTGCCAGCAGCCAGGACCGAAGGTCAACTAATGAAAAACTGTTTTTT CASSQDRRSTNEKLFF
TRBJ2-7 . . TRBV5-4 TGTGCCAGCAGCTGGGACACCACCTACGAGCAGTACTTC CASSWDTTYEQYF
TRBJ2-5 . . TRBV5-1 TGCGCCAGCCAACAAACCATCGGAGTGGCCCACCAAGAGACCCAGTACTTC CASQQTIGVAHQETQYF
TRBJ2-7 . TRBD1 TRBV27 TGTGCCAGCAGTTCCTCGACAGGGGAACTTCCCTACGAGCAGTACTTC CASSSSTGELPYEQYF
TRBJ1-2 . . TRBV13 TGTGCCAGCAGCTTAGACGGGACACCGGGCGGTGGCTATGGCTACACCTTC CASSLDGTPGGGYGYTF
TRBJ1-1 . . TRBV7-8 TGTGCCAGCAGCGACGACAGCGCTGGCACTGAAGCTTTCTTT CASSDDSAGTEAFF
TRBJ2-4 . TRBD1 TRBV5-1 TGCGCCAGCAGCCCAGCCCGACAGGGGTTTGGCAAAAACATTCAGTACTTC CASSPARQGFGKNIQYF
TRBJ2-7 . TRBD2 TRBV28 TGTGCCAGCTCTCCGGCGGGGGTATACGAGCAGTACTTC CASSPAGVYEQYF
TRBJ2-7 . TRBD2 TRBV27 TGTGCCAGCAGTGCCGGGACTACTTACCAGCAGTACTTC CASSAGTTYQQYF
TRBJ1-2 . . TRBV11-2 TGTGCCAGCAGCTTAGATTCGCTGGCAGAAAACTATGGCTACACCTTC CASSLDSLAENYGYTF
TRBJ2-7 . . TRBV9 TGTGCCAGCAGCGATCGGAGGGGGTACGAGCAGTACTTC CASSDRRGYEQYF
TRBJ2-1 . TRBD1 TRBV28 TGTGCCAGCAGGTTACAGGGGGCAGACAATGAGCAGTTCTTC CASRLQGADNEQFF
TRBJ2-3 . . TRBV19 TGTGCCAGTAGTATTTTTGGGGCTCTAGGAGATACGCAGTATTTT CASSIFGALGDTQYF
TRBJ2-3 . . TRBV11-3 TGTGCCAGCAGCTCCCGGGATCCAAAGGCGGATACGCAGTATTTT CASSSRDPKADTQYF
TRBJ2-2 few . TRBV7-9 TGTGCCAGCAGCTTAAGGGACACCGGGGAGCTGTTTTTT CASSLRDTGELFF